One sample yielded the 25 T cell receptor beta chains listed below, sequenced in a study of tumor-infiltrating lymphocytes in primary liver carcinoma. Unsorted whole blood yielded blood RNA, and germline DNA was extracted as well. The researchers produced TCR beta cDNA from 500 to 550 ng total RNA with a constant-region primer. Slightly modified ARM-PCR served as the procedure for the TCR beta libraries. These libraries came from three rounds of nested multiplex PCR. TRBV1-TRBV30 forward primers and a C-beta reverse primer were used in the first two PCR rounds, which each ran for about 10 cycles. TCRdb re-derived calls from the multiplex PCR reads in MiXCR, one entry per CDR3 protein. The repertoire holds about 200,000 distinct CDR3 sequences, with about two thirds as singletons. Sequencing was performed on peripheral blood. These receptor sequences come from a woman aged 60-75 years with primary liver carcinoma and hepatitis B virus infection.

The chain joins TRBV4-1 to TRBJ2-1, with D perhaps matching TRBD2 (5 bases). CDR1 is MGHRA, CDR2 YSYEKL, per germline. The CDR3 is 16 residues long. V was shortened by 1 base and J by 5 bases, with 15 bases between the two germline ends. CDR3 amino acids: CASSQVVGVRNNEQFF. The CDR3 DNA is TGCGCCAGCAGCCAAGTGGTGGGAGTGCGCAACAATGAGCAGTTCTTC.

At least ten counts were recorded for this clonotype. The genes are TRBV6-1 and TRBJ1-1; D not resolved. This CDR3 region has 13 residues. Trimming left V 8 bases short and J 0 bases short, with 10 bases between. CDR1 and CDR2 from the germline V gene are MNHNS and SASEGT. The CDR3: CASALNMNTEAFF. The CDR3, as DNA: TGTGCCAGCGCGTTGAACATGAACACTGAAGCTTTCTTT.

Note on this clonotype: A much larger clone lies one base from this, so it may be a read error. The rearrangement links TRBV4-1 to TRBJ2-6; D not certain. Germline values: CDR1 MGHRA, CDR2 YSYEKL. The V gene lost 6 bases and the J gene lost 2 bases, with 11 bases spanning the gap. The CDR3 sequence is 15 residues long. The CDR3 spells CASRQNIAGANVLTF. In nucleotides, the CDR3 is TGCGCCAGCAGGCAAAATATTGCTGGGGCCAACGTCCTGACTTTC.

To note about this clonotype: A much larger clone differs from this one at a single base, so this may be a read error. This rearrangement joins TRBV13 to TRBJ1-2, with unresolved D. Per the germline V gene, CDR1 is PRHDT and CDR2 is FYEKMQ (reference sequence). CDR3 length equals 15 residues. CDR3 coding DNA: TGTGCCAGCAGCACCACTCCGGGAGCTAACTATAGCTACACCTTC. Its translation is CASSTTPGANYSYTF.

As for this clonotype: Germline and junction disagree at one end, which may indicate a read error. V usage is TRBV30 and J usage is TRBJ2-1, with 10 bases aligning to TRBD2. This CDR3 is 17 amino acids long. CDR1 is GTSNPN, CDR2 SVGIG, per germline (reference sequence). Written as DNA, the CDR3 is TGCGCCTGGAGGGACCTTAGCGGGAGGTTCTCCTACAATGAGCAGTTCTTC. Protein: CAWRDLSGRFSYNEQFF.

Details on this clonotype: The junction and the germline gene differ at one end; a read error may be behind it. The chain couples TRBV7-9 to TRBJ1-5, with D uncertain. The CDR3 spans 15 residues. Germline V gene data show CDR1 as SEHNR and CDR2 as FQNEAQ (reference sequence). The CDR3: CASSLAGALNRPQHF. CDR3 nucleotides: TGTGCCAGCAGCTTAGCTGGTGCCCTCAATCGGCCCCAGCATTTT.

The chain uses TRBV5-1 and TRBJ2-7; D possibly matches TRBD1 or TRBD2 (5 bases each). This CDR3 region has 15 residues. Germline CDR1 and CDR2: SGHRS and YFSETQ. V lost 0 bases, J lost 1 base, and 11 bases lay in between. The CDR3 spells CASSLGDGRSYEQYF. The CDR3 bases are TGCGCCAGCAGCTTGGGGGACGGAAGGTCCTACGAGCAGTACTTC.

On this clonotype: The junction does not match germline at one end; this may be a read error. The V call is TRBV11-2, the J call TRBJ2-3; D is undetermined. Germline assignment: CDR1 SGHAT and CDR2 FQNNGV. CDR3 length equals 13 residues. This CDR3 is CASSLELPDTQCF. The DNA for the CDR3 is TGTGCCAGCAGTTTAGAGCTCCCAGATACGCAGTGTTTT.

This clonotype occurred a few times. CDR3 coding DNA: TGTGCCTGGAGTGTACCAGGGAGGTCGCCCAACACTGAAGCTTTCTTT. It translates to CAWSVPGRSPNTEAFF. The rearrangement links TRBV30 to TRBJ1-1; D perhaps matches TRBD1 (5 bases). Trimming removed 0 bases from V and 2 bases from J, with 16 bases in between. This CDR3 region has 16 residues. The germline CDR1 and CDR2 sequences are GTSNPN and SVGIG (reference sequence).

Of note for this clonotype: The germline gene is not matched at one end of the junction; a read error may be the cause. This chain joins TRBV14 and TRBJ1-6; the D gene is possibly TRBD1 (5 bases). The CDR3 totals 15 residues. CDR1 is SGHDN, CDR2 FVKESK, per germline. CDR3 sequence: CASSHQGLNNSPLHF. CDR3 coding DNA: TGTGCCAGCAGCCACCAGGGACTGAATAATTCACCCCTCCACTTC.

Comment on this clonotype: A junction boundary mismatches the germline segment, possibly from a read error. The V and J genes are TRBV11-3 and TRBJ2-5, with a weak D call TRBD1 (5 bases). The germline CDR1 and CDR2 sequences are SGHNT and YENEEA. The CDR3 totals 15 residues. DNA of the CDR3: TGTTCCAGCAGCTTAGATCGCGTCGGACATGAAACCCAGTACTTC. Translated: CSSSLDRVGHETQYF. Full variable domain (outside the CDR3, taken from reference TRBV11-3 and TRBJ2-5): EAGVVQSPRYKIIEKKQPVAFWCNPISGHNTLYWYLQNLGQGPELLIRYENEEAVDDSQLPKDRFSAERLKGVDSTLKIQPAELGDSAVYLCSSSLDRVGHETQYFGPGTRLLVL.

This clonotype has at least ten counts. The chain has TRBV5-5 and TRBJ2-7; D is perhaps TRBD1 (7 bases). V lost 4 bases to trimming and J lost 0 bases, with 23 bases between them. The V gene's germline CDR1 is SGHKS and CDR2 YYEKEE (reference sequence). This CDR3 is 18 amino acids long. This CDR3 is CASSPRGTGGDSSYEQYF. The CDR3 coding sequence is TGTGCCAGCAGCCCCAGAGGGACCGGAGGGGACAGCTCCTACGAGCAGTACTTC.

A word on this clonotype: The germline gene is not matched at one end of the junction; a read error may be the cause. The chain's CDR3 is CASNPGAFYTGGLFF. DNA for the CDR3: TGTGCCAGCAATCCCGGGGCTTTTTATACCGGGGGGCTGTTTTTT. The chain joins TRBV28 to TRBJ2-2, with D perhaps TRBD2 (6 bases). Germline V gene data show CDR1 as MDHEN and CDR2 as SYDVKM. This CDR3 is 15 amino acids long.

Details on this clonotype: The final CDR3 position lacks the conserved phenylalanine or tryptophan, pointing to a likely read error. For the CDR3, the DNA is TGTGCCAGCAGCCTTGACAGGGCTGGGAACGAGCAGTACTTA. Translated, it gives CASSLDRAGNEQYL. The chain couples TRBV6-1 to TRBJ2-7; 7 bases are a match to TRBD1. Germline assignment: CDR1 MNHNS and CDR2 SASEGT. V gave up 6 bases and J gave up 5 bases; unmatched junction bases: 10. The CDR3 totals 14 residues.

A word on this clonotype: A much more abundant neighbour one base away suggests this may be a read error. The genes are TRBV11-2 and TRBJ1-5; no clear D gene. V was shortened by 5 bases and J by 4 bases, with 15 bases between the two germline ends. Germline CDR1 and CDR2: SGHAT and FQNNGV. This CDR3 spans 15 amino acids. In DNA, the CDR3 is TGTGCCAGCAGCGATCACACAAGTAGGAATCAGCCCCAGCATTTT. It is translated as CASSDHTSRNQPQHF.

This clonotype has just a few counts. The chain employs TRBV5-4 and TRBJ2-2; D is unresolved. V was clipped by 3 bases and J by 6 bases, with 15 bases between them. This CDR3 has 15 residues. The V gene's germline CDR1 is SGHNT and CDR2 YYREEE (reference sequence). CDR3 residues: CASSWGTPKSGELFF. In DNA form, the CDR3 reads TGTGCCAGCAGCTGGGGTACGCCAAAATCCGGGGAGCTGTTTTTT.

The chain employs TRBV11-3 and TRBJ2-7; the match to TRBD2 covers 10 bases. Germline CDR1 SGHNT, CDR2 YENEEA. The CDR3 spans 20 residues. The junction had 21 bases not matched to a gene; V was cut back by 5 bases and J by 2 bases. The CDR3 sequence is CASSLNVPGLASRNAYEQYF. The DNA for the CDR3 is TGTGCCAGCAGCCTAAACGTCCCGGGACTAGCGTCTCGAAATGCCTACGAGCAGTACTTC.

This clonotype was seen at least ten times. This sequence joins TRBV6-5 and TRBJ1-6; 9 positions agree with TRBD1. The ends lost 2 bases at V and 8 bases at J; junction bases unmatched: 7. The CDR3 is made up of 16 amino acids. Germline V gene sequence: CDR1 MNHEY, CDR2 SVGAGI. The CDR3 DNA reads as TGTGCCAGCAGTTACCCAGCCGGGACAGGGCATTCACCCCTCCACTTT. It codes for CASSYPAGTGHSPLHF.

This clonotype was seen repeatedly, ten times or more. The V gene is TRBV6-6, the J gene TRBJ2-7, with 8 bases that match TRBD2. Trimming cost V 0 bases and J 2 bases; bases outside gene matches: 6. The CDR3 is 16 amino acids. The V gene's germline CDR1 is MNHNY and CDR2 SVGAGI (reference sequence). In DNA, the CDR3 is TGTGCCAGCAGTTACTCCGGGACTAGTGCCACCTACGAGCAGTACTTC. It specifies CASSYSGTSATYEQYF.

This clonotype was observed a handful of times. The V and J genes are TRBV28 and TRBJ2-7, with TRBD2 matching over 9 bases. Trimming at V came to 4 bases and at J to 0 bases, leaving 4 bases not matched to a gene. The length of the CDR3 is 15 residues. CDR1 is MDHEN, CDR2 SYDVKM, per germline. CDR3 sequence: CASSSAGGRSYEQYF. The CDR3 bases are TGTGCCAGCAGTTCAGCGGGAGGTCGCTCCTACGAGCAGTACTTC. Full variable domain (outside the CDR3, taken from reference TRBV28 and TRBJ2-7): DVKVTQSSRYLVKRTGEKVFLECVQDMDHENMFWYRQDPGLGLRLIYFSYDVKMKEKGDIPEGYSVSREKKERFSLILESASTNQTSMYLCASSSAGGRSYEQYFGPGTRLTVT.

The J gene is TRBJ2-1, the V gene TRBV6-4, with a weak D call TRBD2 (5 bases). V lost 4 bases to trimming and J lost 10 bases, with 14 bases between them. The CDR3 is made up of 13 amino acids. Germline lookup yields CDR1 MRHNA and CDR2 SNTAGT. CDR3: CASSAGGFGEQFF. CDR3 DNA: TGTGCCAGCAGTGCCGGAGGATTTGGGGAGCAGTTCTTC.

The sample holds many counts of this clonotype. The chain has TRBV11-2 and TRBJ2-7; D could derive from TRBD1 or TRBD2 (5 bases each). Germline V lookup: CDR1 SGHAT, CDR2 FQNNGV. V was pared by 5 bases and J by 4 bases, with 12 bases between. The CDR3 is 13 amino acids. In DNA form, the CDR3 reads TGTGCCAGCAGCAAGAGGGGCTATTACGAGCAGTACTTC. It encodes CASSKRGYYEQYF.

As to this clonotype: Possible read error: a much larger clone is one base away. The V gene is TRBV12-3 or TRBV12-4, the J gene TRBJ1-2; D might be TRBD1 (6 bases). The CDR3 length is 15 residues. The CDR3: CPSSLIQGGGYGYTF. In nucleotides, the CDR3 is TGTCCCAGCAGTTTAATCCAGGGAGGGGGCTATGGCTACACCTTC.

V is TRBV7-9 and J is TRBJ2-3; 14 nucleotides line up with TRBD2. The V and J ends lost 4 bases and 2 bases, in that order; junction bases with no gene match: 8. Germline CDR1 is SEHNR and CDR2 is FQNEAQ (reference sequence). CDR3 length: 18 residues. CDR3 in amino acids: CASSSRLAGGPHTDTQYF. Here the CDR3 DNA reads TGTGCCAGCAGCTCGAGACTAGCGGGAGGGCCCCACACAGATACGCAGTATTTT.

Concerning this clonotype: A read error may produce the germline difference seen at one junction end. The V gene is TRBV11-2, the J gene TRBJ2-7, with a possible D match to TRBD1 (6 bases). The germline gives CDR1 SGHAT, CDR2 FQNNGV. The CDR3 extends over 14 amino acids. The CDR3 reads CASSSERGSYEQYF. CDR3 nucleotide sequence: TGTGCCAGCAGCTCCGAAAGGGGGTCCTACGAGCAGTATTTC. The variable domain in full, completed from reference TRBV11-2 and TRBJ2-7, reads EAGVAQSPRYKIIEKRQSVAFWCNPISGHATLYWYQQILGQGPKLLIQFQNNGVVDDSQLPKDRFSAERLKGVDSTLKIQPAKLEDSAVYLCASSSERGSYEQYFGPGTRLTVT.